What follows describes a single T cell receptor beta chain. This CDR3 is 17 amino acids long. Germline values: CDR1 MNHEY, CDR2 SVGAGI. Deletions cut 1 base from V and 4 bases from J, with 17 bases between. Clinicians diagnosed patients from clinical symptoms, serum thyroxine and TRAb, thyroid ultrasound and orbital computed tomography. The entry originates in a study of T cells in Graves' hyperthyroidism and ophthalmopathy. TCR beta CDR3 sequences were amplified from RNA transcripts. Researchers ran a first-round RT-PCR on the TCR CDR3 using the HTBI primer set. TCRdb ran MiXCR on the multiplex PCR reads and lists one entry per CDR3 protein. The repertoire consists of hundreds of thousands of distinct CDR3 sequences, with roughly 14% occurring once and the leading ten covering less than 15%.

This receptor was identified in a man aged 18 to 30 with Graves' ophthalmopathy. V and J are TRBV6-5 and TRBJ1-5; D remains unclear. Sequenced: blood. DNA of the CDR3: TGTGCCAGCAGTTACTTTAGGGTCCCAACCCTTAATCAGCCCCAGCATTTT. This encodes CASSYFRVPTLNQPQHF.